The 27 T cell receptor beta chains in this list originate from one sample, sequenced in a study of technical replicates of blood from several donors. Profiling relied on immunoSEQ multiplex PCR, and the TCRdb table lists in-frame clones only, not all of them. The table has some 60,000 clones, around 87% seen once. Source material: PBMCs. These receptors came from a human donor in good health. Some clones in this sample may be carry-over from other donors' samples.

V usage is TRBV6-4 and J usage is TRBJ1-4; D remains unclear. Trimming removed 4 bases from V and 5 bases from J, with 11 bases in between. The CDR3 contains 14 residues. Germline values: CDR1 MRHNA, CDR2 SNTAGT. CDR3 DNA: TGTGCCAGCAGTGCCGGCGGTCAGAATGAAAAACTGTTTTTT. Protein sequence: CASSAGGQNEKLFF.

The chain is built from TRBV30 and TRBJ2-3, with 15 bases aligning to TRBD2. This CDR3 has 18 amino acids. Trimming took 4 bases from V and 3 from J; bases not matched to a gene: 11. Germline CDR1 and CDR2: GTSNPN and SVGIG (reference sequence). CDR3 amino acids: CAWTGLAGGSVWTDTQYF. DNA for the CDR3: TGTGCCTGGACCGGACTAGCGGGAGGGTCGGTGTGGACAGATACGCAGTATTTT.

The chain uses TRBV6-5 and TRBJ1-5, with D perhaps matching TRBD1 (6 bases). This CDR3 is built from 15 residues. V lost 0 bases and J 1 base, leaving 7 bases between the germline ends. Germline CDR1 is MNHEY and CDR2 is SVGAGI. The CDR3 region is CASSYSQGSNQPQHF. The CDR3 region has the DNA TGTGCCAGCAGTTACTCTCAGGGGAGCAATCAGCCCCAGCATTTT.

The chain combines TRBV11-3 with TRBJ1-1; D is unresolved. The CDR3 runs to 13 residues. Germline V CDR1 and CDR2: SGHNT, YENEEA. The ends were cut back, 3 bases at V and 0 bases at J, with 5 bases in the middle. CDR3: CASSFSLNTEAFF. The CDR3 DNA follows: TGTGCCAGCAGCTTTTCGTTGAACACTGAAGCTTTCTTT.

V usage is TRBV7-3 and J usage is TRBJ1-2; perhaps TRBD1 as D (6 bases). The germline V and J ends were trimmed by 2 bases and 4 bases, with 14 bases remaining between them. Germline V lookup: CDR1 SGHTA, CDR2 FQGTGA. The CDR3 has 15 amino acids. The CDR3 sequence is CASSLSGGAGYGYTF. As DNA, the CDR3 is TGTGCCAGCAGCTTATCTGGGGGCGCCGGCTATGGCTACACCTTC. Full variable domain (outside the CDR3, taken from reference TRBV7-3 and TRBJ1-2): GAGVSQTPSNKVTEKGKYVELRCDPISGHTALYWYRQSLGQGPEFLIYFQGTGAADDSGLPNDRFFAVRPEGSVSTLKIQRTERGDSAVYLCASSLSGGAGYGYTFGSGTRLTVV.

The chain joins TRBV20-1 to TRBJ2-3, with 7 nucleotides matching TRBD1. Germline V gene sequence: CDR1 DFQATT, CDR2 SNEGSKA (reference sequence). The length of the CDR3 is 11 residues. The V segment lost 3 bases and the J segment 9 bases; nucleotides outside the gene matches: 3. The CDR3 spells CSASRQGTQYF. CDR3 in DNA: TGCAGTGCTAGCCGACAGGGAACGCAGTATTTT.

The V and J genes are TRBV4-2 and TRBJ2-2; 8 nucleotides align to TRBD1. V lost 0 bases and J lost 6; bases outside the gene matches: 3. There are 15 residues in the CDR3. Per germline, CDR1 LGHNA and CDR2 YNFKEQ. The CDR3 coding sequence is TGTGCCAGCAGCCAAGAAATGGGACAGGCCGGGGAGCTGTTTTTT. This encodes CASSQEMGQAGELFF.

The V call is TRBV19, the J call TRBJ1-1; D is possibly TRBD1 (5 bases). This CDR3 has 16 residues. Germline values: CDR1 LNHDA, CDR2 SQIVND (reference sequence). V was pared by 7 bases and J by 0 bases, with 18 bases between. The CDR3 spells CASTPGVGVVNTEAFF. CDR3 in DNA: TGTGCCAGTACCCCGGGGGTGGGGGTGGTGAACACTGAAGCTTTCTTT.

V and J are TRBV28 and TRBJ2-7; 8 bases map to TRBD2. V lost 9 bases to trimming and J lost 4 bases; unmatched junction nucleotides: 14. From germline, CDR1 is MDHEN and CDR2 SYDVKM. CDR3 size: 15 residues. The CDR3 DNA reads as TGTGCCAGTTACCCAGTAGCGGGACCATCTTACGAGCAGTACTTC. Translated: CASYPVAGPSYEQYF.

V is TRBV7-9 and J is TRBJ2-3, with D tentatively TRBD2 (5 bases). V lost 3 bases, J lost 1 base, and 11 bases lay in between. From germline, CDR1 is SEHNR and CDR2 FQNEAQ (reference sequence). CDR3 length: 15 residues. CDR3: CASSLVAGRTDTQYF. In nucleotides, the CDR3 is TGTGCCAGCAGCTTGGTCGCGGGCCGCACAGATACGCAGTATTTT. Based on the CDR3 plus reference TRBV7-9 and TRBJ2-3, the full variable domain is DTGVSQNPRHKITKRGQNVTFRCDPISEHNRLYWYRQTLGQGPEFLTYFQNEAQLEKSRLLSDRFSAERPKGSFSTLEIQRTEQGDSAMYLCASSLVAGRTDTQYFGPGTRLTVL.

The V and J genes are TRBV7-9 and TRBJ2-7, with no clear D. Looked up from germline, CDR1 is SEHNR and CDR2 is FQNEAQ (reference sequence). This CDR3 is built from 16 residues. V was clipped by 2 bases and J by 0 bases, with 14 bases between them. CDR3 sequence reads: CASSLSYGSSSYEQYF. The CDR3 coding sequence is TGTGCCAGCAGCTTATCGTACGGCTCTAGCTCCTACGAGCAGTACTTC.

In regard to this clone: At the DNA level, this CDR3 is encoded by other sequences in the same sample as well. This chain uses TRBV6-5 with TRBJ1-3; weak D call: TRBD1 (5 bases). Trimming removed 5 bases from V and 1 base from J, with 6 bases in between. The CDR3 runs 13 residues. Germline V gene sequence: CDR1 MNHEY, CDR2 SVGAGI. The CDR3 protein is CASSRGSGNTIYF. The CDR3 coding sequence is TGTGCCAGCAGTAGGGGTTCTGGAAACACCATATATTTT.

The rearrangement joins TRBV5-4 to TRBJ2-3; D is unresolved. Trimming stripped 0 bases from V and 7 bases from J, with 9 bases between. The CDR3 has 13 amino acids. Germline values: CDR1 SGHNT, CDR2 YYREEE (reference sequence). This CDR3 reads CASSLDSLNTQYF. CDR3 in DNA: TGTGCCAGCAGCTTGGACTCTCTGAATACGCAGTATTTT. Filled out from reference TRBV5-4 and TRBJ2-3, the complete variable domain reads ETGVTQSPTHLIKTRGQQVTLRCSSQSGHNTVSWYQQALGQGPQFIFQYYREEENGRGNFPPRFSGLQFPNYSSELNVNALELDDSALYLCASSLDSLNTQYFGPGTRLTVL.

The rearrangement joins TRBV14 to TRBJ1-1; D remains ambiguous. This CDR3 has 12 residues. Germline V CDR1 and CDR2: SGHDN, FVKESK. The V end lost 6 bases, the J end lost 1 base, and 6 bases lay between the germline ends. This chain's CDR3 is CASSRGNTEAFF. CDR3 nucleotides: TGTGCCAGCAGTCGCGGGAACACTGAAGCTTTCTTT. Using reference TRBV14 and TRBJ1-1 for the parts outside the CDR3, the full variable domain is EAGVTQFPSHSVIEKGQTVTLRCDPISGHDNLYWYRRVMGKEIKFLLHFVKESKQDESGMPNNRFLAERTGGTYSTLKVQPAELEDSGVYFCASSRGNTEAFFGQGTRLTVV.

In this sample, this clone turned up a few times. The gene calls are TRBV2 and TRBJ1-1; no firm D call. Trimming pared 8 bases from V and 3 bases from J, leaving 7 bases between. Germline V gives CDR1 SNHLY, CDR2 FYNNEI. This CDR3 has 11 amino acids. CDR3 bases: TGTGCCAGCGATGAGGACACTGAAGCTTTCTTT. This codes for CASDEDTEAFF.

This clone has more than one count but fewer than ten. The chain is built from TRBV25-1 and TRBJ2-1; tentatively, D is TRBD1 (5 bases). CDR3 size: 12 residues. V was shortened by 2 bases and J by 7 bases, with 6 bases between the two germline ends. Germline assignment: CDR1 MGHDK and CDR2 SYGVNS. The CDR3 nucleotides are TGTGCCAGCAGTGAAAGGGGTAATGAGCAGTTCTTC. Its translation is CASSERGNEQFF.

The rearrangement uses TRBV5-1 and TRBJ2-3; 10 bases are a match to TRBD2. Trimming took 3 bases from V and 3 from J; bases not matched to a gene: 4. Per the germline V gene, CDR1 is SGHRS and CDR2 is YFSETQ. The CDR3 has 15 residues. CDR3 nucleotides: TGCGCCAGCAGCTCTAGCGGGGGAGAAACAGATACGCAGTATTTT. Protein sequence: CASSSSGGETDTQYF.

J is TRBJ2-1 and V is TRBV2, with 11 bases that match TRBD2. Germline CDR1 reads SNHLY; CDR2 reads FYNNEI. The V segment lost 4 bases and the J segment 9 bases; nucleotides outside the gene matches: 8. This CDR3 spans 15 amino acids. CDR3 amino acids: CASSVTSGSFGEQFF. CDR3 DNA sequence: TGTGCCAGCAGTGTTACTAGCGGGAGTTTCGGTGAGCAGTTCTTC. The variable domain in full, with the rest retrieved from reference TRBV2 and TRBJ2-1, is EPEVTQTPSHQVTQMGQEVILRCVPISNHLYFYWYRQILGQKVEFLVSFYNNEISEKSEIFDDQFSVERPDGSNFTLKIRSTKLEDSAMYFCASSVTSGSFGEQFFGPGTRLTVL.

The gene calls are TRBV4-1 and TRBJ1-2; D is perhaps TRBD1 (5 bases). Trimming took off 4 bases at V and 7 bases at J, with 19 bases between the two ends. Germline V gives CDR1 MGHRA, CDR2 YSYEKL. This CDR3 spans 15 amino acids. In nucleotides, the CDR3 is TGCGCCAGCAGCCGCCCCGGGACTCAAAAGGGTGGCTACACCTTC. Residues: CASSRPGTQKGGYTF.

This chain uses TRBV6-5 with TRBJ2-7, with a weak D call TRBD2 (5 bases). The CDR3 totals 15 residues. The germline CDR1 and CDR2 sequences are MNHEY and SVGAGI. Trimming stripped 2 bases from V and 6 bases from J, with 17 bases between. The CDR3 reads CASSYGTRDVTEQYF. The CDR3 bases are TGTGCCAGCAGTTACGGTACGAGGGATGTTACCGAGCAGTACTTC.

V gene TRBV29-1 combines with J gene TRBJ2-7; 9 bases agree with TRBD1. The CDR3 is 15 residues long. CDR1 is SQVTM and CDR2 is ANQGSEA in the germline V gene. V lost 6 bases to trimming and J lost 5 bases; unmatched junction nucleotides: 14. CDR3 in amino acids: CSVEGTGPNPHEQYF. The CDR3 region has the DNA TGCAGCGTCGAGGGGACAGGGCCAAACCCCCACGAGCAGTACTTC.

The CDR3 region has the DNA TGTGCCATCAGTGACTTGAGGCCCAATCACGAGCAGTACTTC. This sequence encodes CAISDLRPNHEQYF. The chain links TRBV10-3 to TRBJ2-7, with unresolved D. The V and J ends lost 3 bases and 5 bases respectively, with 14 bases between them. Germline assignment: CDR1 ENHRY and CDR2 SYGVKD. This CDR3 has 14 residues.

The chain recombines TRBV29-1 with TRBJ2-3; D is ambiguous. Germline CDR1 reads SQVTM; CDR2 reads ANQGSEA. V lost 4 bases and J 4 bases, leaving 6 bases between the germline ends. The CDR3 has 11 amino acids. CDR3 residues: CSVAPADTQYF. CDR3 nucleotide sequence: TGCAGCGTTGCCCCGGCAGATACGCAGTATTTT.

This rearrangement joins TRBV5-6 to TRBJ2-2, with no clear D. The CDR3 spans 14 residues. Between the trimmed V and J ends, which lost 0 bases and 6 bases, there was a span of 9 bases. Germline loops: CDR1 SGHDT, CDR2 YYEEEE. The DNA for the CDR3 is TGTGCCAGCAGCTTGGCCGGGTACGCCGGGGAGCTGTTTTTT. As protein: CASSLAGYAGELFF. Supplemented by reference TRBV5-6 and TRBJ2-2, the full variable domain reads DAGVTQSPTHLIKTRGQQVTLRCSPKSGHDTVSWYQQALGQGPQFIFQYYEEEERQRGNFPDRFSGHQFPNYSSELNVNALLLGDSALYLCASSLAGYAGELFFGEGSRLTVL.

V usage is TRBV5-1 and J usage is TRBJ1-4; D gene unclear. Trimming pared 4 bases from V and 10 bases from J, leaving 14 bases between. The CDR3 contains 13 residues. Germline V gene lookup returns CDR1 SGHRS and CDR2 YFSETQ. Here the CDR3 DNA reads TGCGCCAGCAGCGCCCCCGAGGGTGGAAAACTGTTTTTT. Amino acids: CASSAPEGGKLFF.

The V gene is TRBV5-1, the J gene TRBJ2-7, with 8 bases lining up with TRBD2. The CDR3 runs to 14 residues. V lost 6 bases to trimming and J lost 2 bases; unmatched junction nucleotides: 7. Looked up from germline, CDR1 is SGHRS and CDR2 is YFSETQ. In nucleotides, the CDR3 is TGCGCCAGCACCCCGGGCGGGGGGACCTACGAGCAGTACTTC. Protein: CASTPGGGTYEQYF. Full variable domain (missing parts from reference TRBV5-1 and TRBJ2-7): KAGVTQTPRYLIKTRGQQVTLSCSPISGHRSVSWYQQTPGQGLQFLFEYFSETQRNKGNFPGRFSGRQFSNSRSEMNVSTLELGDSALYLCASTPGGGTYEQYFGPGTRLTVT.

The CDR3 nucleotides are TGTGCCAGCAGCCCAACCGCCCGGGACAACCACCAGTTCTTC. Translating it yields CASSPTARDNHQFF. The V and J genes are TRBV7-9 and TRBJ2-1; tentatively, D is TRBD1 (6 bases). CDR3 length: 14 amino acids. V lost 5 bases and J lost 13, with 21 bases in between. CDR1 is SEHNR and CDR2 is FQNEAQ in the germline V gene (reference sequence).